This paragraph reports one T cell receptor (beta chain). Its matching antigen is unknown. This specimen belongs to a study of cytomegalovirus exposure and HLA in healthy donors. Study-wide context: The 120 validation repertoires, a later analysis reported, used the same platform as the roughly 660 repertoires from the first cohort. Study findings and constraints: The authors enumerated over 150 TCR beta chains as linked to cytomegalovirus. Reports credit the classifier with highly specific, highly sensitive diagnosis of cytomegalovirus status. The finding came from a later analysis; first-cohort TCR clusters tended to co-occur in the 110 or so validation repertoires.

Using immunoSEQ multiplex PCR, the repertoire was profiled, and TCRdb retains in-frame clones only, with some absent. The sample consists of about 120,000 clones, under 90% of them appearing once. Trimming removed 7 bases from V and 1 base from J, with 14 bases in between. The V gene's germline CDR1 is WSHSY and CDR2 SAAADI. This CDR3 has 14 amino acids. The sequencing input was PBMCs. The chain uses TRBV10-2 and TRBJ2-7, with D tentatively TRBD2 (6 bases). The source of this sequence is a woman between 18 and 29 years old in good health and CMV-seronegative. This chain's CDR3 is CASNSGLRSYEQYF. CDR3 DNA: TGCGCCAGCAATAGCGGACTTAGGTCCTACGAGCAGTACTTC.